These 29 T cell receptor beta chains were sequenced from one sample in a study of T cell repertoires in cytomegalovirus infection. These TCRs are of unknown antigen specificity. TCRdb re-derived calls from the reads in MiXCR, one entry per CDR3 protein. In the table there are fewer than 850,000 distinct CDR3 sequences, roughly 28% of which are singletons. The material was cultured CD8+ T cells from PBMCs, obtained from culture after CMV antigen stimulation. These receptors were collected from a human donor in good health (CMV status not recorded). Some clones in this sample may be carry-over from other donors' samples.

In this sample, this clonotype turned up a few times. V usage is TRBV7-9 and J usage is TRBJ1-2, with D perhaps TRBD1 (5 bases). V dropped 3 bases and J dropped 5 bases, with 16 bases sitting between them. The length of the CDR3 is 15 residues. The germline CDR1 and CDR2 sequences are SEHNR and FQNEAQ (reference sequence). CDR3 sequence: CASSFIQGTIYGYTF. In DNA form, the CDR3 reads TGTGCCAGCAGCTTCATTCAGGGAACTATTTATGGCTACACCTTC.

J is TRBJ1-1 and V is TRBV5-1; 8 bases map to TRBD1. The CDR3 length is 15 residues. Germline V gene lookup returns CDR1 SGHRS and CDR2 YFSETQ. Losses at the gene ends were 4 bases for V and 5 bases for J; bases not matched to a gene: 10. As DNA, the CDR3 is TGCGCCAGCAGCGAAGACAGGGGCCCAGTGACTGAAGCTTTCTTT. It encodes CASSEDRGPVTEAFF.

The rearrangement links TRBV4-1 to TRBJ2-5, with D possibly TRBD1 on 6 matching bases. Germline V gives CDR1 MGHRA, CDR2 YSYEKL. The CDR3 runs 16 residues. The germline V and J ends were trimmed by 1 base and 4 bases, with 16 bases remaining between them. The CDR3, as DNA: TGCGCCAGCAGCCAAGGGACTTCAGGACAGTTAGAGACCCAGTACTTC. Amino acid sequence: CASSQGTSGQLETQYF.

This clonotype was counted many times. The rearrangement joins TRBV7-2 to TRBJ2-2; the match to TRBD2 covers 9 bases. The trim removed 3 bases at V and 5 bases at J, leaving 7 bases unmatched. CDR1 and CDR2 from the germline V gene are SGHTA and FQGNSA. This CDR3 has 16 amino acids. CDR3 amino acids: CASSFPGLALTGELFF. The CDR3, as DNA: TGTGCCAGCAGCTTCCCGGGACTAGCACTAACCGGGGAGCTGTTTTTT.

V gene TRBV20-1 combines with J gene TRBJ1-5, with 11 bases matching TRBD1. This CDR3 comprises 16 residues. The V gene's germline CDR1 is DFQATT and CDR2 SNEGSKA (reference sequence). Unmatched junction bases numbered 7, after V lost 6 bases and J lost 0 bases. The CDR3 loop is CSASGTGGSSNQPQHF. CDR3 DNA: TGCAGTGCATCCGGGACAGGGGGTTCTAGCAATCAGCCCCAGCATTTT.

The V gene is TRBV9, the J gene TRBJ2-1; weak D call: TRBD2 (5 bases). Trimming took 3 bases from V and 8 from J, leaving 18 bases between them. CDR1 and CDR2 from the germline V gene are SGDLS and YYNGEE. The CDR3 extends over 15 amino acids. CDR3: CASSGAGGLVDEQFF. CDR3 coding DNA: TGTGCCAGCAGCGGGGCAGGAGGTTTGGTCGATGAGCAGTTCTTC. Looking up the rest from reference TRBV9 and TRBJ2-1 gives the full variable domain: DSGVTQTPKHLITATGQRVTLRCSPRSGDLSVYWYQQSLDQGLQFLIQYYNGEERAKGNILERFSAQQFPDLHSELNLSSLELGDSALYFCASSGAGGLVDEQFFGPGTRLTVL.

This chain connects TRBV7-8 to TRBJ1-1; possible D gene TRBD1, 6 bases. The germline gives CDR1 SGHVS, CDR2 FQNEAQ. V dropped 1 base and J dropped 5 bases, with 20 bases sitting between them. This CDR3 is 17 amino acids long. The CDR3 protein is CASSLVEGEWGWTEAFF. CDR3 nucleotide sequence: TGTGCCAGCAGCTTAGTAGAGGGGGAATGGGGGTGGACTGAAGCTTTCTTT. The full variable domain, rest sourced from reference TRBV7-8 and TRBJ1-1, is GAGVSQSPRYKVAKRGQDVALRCDPISGHVSLFWYQQALGQGPEFLTYFQNEAQLDKSGLPSDRFFAERPEGSVSTLKIQRTQQEDSAVYLCASSLVEGEWGWTEAFFGQGTRLTVV.

The chain is built from TRBV28 and TRBJ1-5, with a possible D match to TRBD1 (6 bases). V gave up 1 base and J gave up 2 bases, with 12 bases separating them. The length of the CDR3 is 16 residues. CDR1 and CDR2 (germline): MDHEN, SYDVKM. CDR3 DNA sequence: TGTGCCAGCAGTTTATACAGGGCTAAGGGCAATCAGCCCCAGCATTTT. Amino acids: CASSLYRAKGNQPQHF. Looking up the rest from reference TRBV28 and TRBJ1-5 gives the full variable domain: DVKVTQSSRYLVKRTGEKVFLECVQDMDHENMFWYRQDPGLGLRLIYFSYDVKMKEKGDIPEGYSVSREKKERFSLILESASTNQTSMYLCASSLYRAKGNQPQHFGDGTRLSIL.

The chain combines TRBV2 with TRBJ1-1; possibly TRBD1 for D (6 bases). Germline assignment: CDR1 SNHLY and CDR2 FYNNEI. V was clipped by 10 bases and J by 1 base, with 10 bases between them. The CDR3 contains 12 residues. The CDR3 DNA reads TGTGCCAAGGAGGGGGAGAACACTGAAGCTTTCTTT. It translates to CAKEGENTEAFF.

This clonotype came up a few times. The V gene is TRBV7-2, the J gene TRBJ1-1, with TRBD1 matching over 9 bases. Looked up from germline, CDR1 is SGHTA and CDR2 is FQGNSA. V gave up 6 bases and J gave up 5 bases; unmatched junction bases: 7. This CDR3 comprises 14 residues. The CDR3 loop reads CASRRQGVGTEAFF. The CDR3, as DNA: TGTGCCAGCAGGAGACAGGGGGTAGGAACTGAAGCTTTCTTT. Looking up the rest from reference TRBV7-2 and TRBJ1-1 gives the full variable domain: GAGVSQSPSNKVTEKGKDVELRCDPISGHTALYWYRQSLGQGLEFLIYFQGNSAPDKSGLPSDRFSAERTGGSVSTLTIQRTQQEDSAVYLCASRRQGVGTEAFFGQGTRLTVV.

To note about this clonotype: Since a much larger clone is just one base distant, this may be a read error. This rearrangement joins TRBV7-8 to TRBJ2-3; no clear D. Germline-derived CDR1 and CDR2 are SGHVS and FQNEAQ. V gave up 5 bases and J gave up 2 bases, with 17 bases separating them. This CDR3 has 16 residues. CDR3: CASSAERGVFTDTQYF. In DNA form, the CDR3 reads TGTGCCAGCAGCGCCGAGCGCGGAGTATTCACAGATACGCAGTATTTT. The full variable domain, rest sourced from reference TRBV7-8 and TRBJ2-3, is GAGVSQSPRYKVAKRGQDVALRCDPISGHVSLFWYQQALGQGPEFLTYFQNEAQLDKSGLPSDRFFAERPEGSVSTLKIQRTQQEDSAVYLCASSAERGVFTDTQYFGPGTRLTVL.

The chain links TRBV7-9 to TRBJ2-1; a possible D gene is TRBD1 (6 bases). V dropped 8 bases and J dropped 5 bases, with 22 bases sitting between them. CDR1 and CDR2 from the germline V gene are SEHNR and FQNEAQ (reference sequence). The CDR3 consists of 16 residues. The CDR3 bases are TGTGCCAGCGGATCACCCCCCAGGGACAACGACAATGAGCAGTTCTTC. Its translation is CASGSPPRDNDNEQFF.

This clonotype was seen a few times. This chain uses TRBV3-1 with TRBJ2-4, with a tentative D call TRBD1 (6 bases). This CDR3 is built from 17 residues. Looked up from germline, CDR1 is LGHDT and CDR2 is YNNKEL (reference sequence). Trimming took off 1 base at V and 2 bases at J, with 15 bases between the two ends. The CDR3 loop reads CASSQVAGDLSKNIQYF. The CDR3 nucleotides are TGTGCCAGCAGCCAAGTAGCAGGGGACCTTTCCAAAAACATTCAGTACTTC.

The V gene is TRBV2, the J gene TRBJ2-7; 7 bases align to TRBD2. CDR3 length: 17 residues. Germline V gene sequence: CDR1 SNHLY, CDR2 FYNNEI. The ends lost 0 bases at V and 3 bases at J; junction bases unmatched: 11. DNA of the CDR3: TGTGCCAGCAGTGAAGCGCGAGGGAGGGAGTGGGGCTACGAGCAGTACGTC. Encoded protein: CASSEARGREWGYEQYV.

The chain employs TRBV7-9 and TRBJ1-1; the D is unclear. V shed 5 bases and J shed 3 bases, with 10 bases lying between them. The CDR3 totals 13 residues. CDR1 is SEHNR and CDR2 is FQNEAQ in the germline V gene (reference sequence). The CDR3 DNA reads as TGTGCCAGCAGCGATGACATCTACACTGAAGCTTTCTTT. It encodes CASSDDIYTEAFF.

The chain combines TRBV2 with TRBJ1-1; 10 nucleotides align to TRBD1. Germline V gives CDR1 SNHLY, CDR2 FYNNEI. The trim removed 3 bases at V and 4 bases at J, leaving 2 bases unmatched. There are 14 residues in the CDR3. The CDR3 coding sequence is TGTGCCAGCAGTGACCGGACAGGGGGCACTGAAGCTTTCTTT. This encodes CASSDRTGGTEAFF.

This sequence joins TRBV9 and TRBJ2-3, with 9 bases identical to TRBD1. The CDR3 is 17 amino acids. V shed 2 bases and J 0 bases; nucleotides not matched to a gene: 7. Germline V lookup: CDR1 SGDLS, CDR2 YYNGEE. The CDR3 protein is CASSVGTGIDSTDTQYF. The CDR3, as DNA: TGTGCCAGCAGCGTCGGGACAGGGATTGATAGCACAGATACGCAGTATTTT. The full variable domain, with the rest looked up from reference TRBV9 and TRBJ2-3, is DSGVTQTPKHLITATGQRVTLRCSPRSGDLSVYWYQQSLDQGLQFLIQYYNGEERAKGNILERFSAQQFPDLHSELNLSSLELGDSALYFCASSVGTGIDSTDTQYFGPGTRLTVL.

This chain joins TRBV11-2 and TRBJ2-7, with D tentatively TRBD1 (6 bases). V was shortened by 3 bases and J by 1 base, with 13 bases between the two germline ends. CDR3 length: 15 residues. Germline lookup yields CDR1 SGHAT and CDR2 FQNNGV. The CDR3 protein is CASSFTPQGSYEQYV. In DNA form, the CDR3 reads TGTGCCAGCAGCTTTACCCCACAGGGTTCCTACGAGCAGTACGTC.

This clonotype was seen just once. This chain connects TRBV6-5 to TRBJ2-7; TRBD2 might be the D (5 bases). V shed 5 bases and J shed 3 bases, with 14 bases lying between them. The germline CDR1 and CDR2 sequences are MNHEY and SVGAGI. The CDR3 contains 14 residues. The chain's CDR3 is CASSPSIAIYEQYV. The CDR3 coding sequence is TGTGCCAGCAGTCCCTCGATAGCGATCTACGAGCAGTACGTC.

The V call is TRBV29-1, the J call TRBJ1-3; possible D gene TRBD1, 6 bases. This CDR3 has 17 amino acids. The V end lost 6 bases, the J end lost 0 bases, and 21 bases lay between the germline ends. From germline, CDR1 is SQVTM and CDR2 ANQGSEA. CDR3 DNA: TGCAGCGTGGTGTTAGGGGGGCCAACCCTCTCTGGAAACACCATATATTTT. Translating it yields CSVVLGGPTLSGNTIYF.

The chain is built from TRBV29-1 and TRBJ2-1, with D possibly TRBD1 on 8 matching bases. V gave up 0 bases and J gave up 7 bases, with 19 bases separating them. CDR1 SQVTM and CDR2 ANQGSEA come from the germline V gene. This CDR3 spans 16 amino acids. CDR3 DNA: TGCAGCGTTGAAGACCCGACCACAGGGGGGGAAAATGAGCAGTTCTTC. Protein sequence: CSVEDPTTGGENEQFF.

The chain links TRBV29-1 to TRBJ2-7, with D possibly called TRBD1 or TRBD2 (5 bases each). The CDR3 is 13 residues long. Per germline, CDR1 SQVTM and CDR2 ANQGSEA. Trimming left V 3 bases short and J 4 bases short, with 13 bases between. The CDR3: CSVEVDSGYEQYF. The CDR3 nucleotides read TGCAGCGTTGAGGTGGACTCAGGGTACGAGCAGTACTTC.

This clonotype was found a few times. This chain uses TRBV12-3 or TRBV12-4 with TRBJ2-1, with TRBD2 matching 7 bases. Trimming at V came to 5 bases and at J to 5 bases, leaving 6 bases not matched to a gene. The CDR3 totals 14 residues. The CDR3 loop reads CASSLGLGNNEQFF. The DNA of the CDR3 is TGTGCCAGCAGTCTTGGACTAGGAAACAATGAGCAGTTCTTC.

The rearrangement links TRBV6-6 to TRBJ1-1; a possible D gene is TRBD1 (5 bases). The CDR3 spans 13 residues. Germline values: CDR1 MNHNY, CDR2 SVGAGI (reference sequence). The V end was cut by 8 bases, the J end by 1 base, with 11 bases between. This CDR3 is CASVGGRNTEAFF. In nucleotides, the CDR3 is TGTGCCAGCGTCGGGGGAAGGAACACTGAAGCTTTCTTT.

This clonotype was recorded at least ten times. The chain carries TRBV7-6 and TRBJ2-1, with 11 bases fitting TRBD2. Trimming cost V 4 bases and J 6 bases; bases outside gene matches: 5. From germline, CDR1 is SGHVS and CDR2 FNYEAQ. CDR3 length: 15 residues. CDR3 in amino acids: CASSSRGLAVNEQFF. DNA for the CDR3: TGTGCCAGCAGCTCACGGGGACTAGCGGTCAATGAGCAGTTCTTC.

This clonotype was seen a handful of times. The rearrangement links TRBV10-3 to TRBJ2-3; D possibly corresponds to TRBD2 (6 bases). V was clipped by 0 bases and J by 0 bases, with 10 bases between them. CDR1 and CDR2 from the germline V gene are ENHRY and SYGVKD. The CDR3 contains 16 residues. CDR3 region: CAISESASESTDTQYF. The CDR3, as DNA: TGTGCCATCAGTGAGTCGGCTAGCGAGAGCACAGATACGCAGTATTTT.

This clonotype was detected a few times. CDR3 bases: TGTGCCAGTAGTAGACTAGGAGGGGCCTACAATGAGCAGTTCTTC. It yields the protein CASSRLGGAYNEQFF. This rearrangement joins TRBV19 to TRBJ2-1; maybe TRBD2 (6 bases). CDR3 length: 15 amino acids. Germline V gives CDR1 LNHDA, CDR2 SQIVND (reference sequence). Trimming took 4 bases from V and 2 from J, leaving 12 bases between them.

V gene TRBV5-1 combines with J gene TRBJ2-7; D gene ambiguous. Germline CDR1 and CDR2: SGHRS and YFSETQ. The CDR3 loop spans 13 amino acids. Deletions cut 5 bases from V and 2 bases from J, with 11 bases between. The CDR3 DNA follows: TGCGCCAGCAGGATGGGTGGGCCCTACGAGCAGTACTTC. Translated, it gives CASRMGGPYEQYF.

The CDR3 sequence: CASREVLNTEAFF. CDR3 DNA sequence: TGTGCCAGTAGAGAAGTTTTGAACACTGAAGCTTTCTTT. The rearrangement links TRBV19 to TRBJ1-1; no firm D call. The CDR3 is 13 amino acids. Trimming cost V 6 bases and J 0 bases, with 8 bases left between them. The V gene's germline CDR1 is LNHDA and CDR2 SQIVND (reference sequence).